Listed below are T cell receptor beta chains from one sample, sequenced in a study of CD8 T cells in Susac syndrome. TCRdb recomputed calls from the immunoSEQ multiplex PCR reads with MiXCR, one row per CDR3 protein. The sample includes around 170,000 distinct CDR3 sequences, almost 96% of them seen just once. Sample: CD4+ T cells from PBMCs. The source of these receptors is a human donor with Susac syndrome. CDR3s include the opening cysteine and the closing phenylalanine or tryptophan. Each record gives: V gene, clone size, CDR3 length, D gene, J gene, CDR3 DNA, CDR3 protein. A D gene is named only where the DNA matches it firmly. The size entry is marked missing in some rows and otherwise reads once, few, many or a size class.

>TRBV7-2|once|15|NA|TRBJ2-3
TGTGCCAGCAGCACAGGGTATTACAGCACAGATACGCAGTATTTT
CASSTGYYSTDTQYF
>TRBV5-1|NA|16|TRBD2|TRBJ2-5
TGCGCCAGCAGCTTGGAAAGCGGGGGGCCCCAAGAGACCCAGTACTTC
CASSLESGGPQETQYF
>TRBV7-2|once|14|NA|TRBJ1-1
TGTGCCAGCAGCTTCGTGACGCAGAACACTGAAGCTTTCTTT
CASSFVTQNTEAFF
>TRBV30|few|12|TRBD2|TRBJ2-3
TGTGCCTGGACCGGGGGGGGAGATACGCAGTATTTT
CAWTGGGDTQYF
>TRBV19|NA|15|NA|TRBJ1-1
TGTGCCAGTAGTTCCATGGACATCCCTGAGGCTGAAGCTTTCTTT
CASSSMDIPEAEAFF
>TRBV5-4|NA|17|TRBD2|TRBJ2-2
TGTGCCAGCAGCTTCCTGACTAGCGGTTCGAACACCGGGGAGCTGTTTTTT
CASSFLTSGSNTGELFF
>TRBV20-1|NA|14|TRBD2|TRBJ2-5
TGCAGTGCTAGGACTAGCGGGCTCCAAGAGACCCAGTACTTC
CSARTSGLQETQYF
>TRBV2|NA|14|TRBD1|TRBJ1-5
TGTGCCAGCGGACCGGACAGGGGCCATCAGCCCCAGCATTTT
CASGPDRGHQPQHF
>TRBV27|NA|13|TRBD1|TRBJ2-1
TGTGCCAGCAGGGGGACAGCTCACAATGAGCAGTTCTTC
CASRGTAHNEQFF
>TRBV9|once|16|NA|TRBJ2-2
TGTGCCAGCAGCGTAGCGGGGGGCCCGAACACCGGGGAGCTGTTTTTT
CASSVAGGPNTGELFF
>TRBV14|NA|14|TRBD1|TRBJ1-1
TGTGCCAGCAGCCCCAGGCAGGGGGGCACTGAAGCTTTCTTT
CASSPRQGGTEAFF
>TRBV28|NA|14|TRBD1|TRBJ1-4
TGTGCCAGCAGTTTAAGGGGGCTGGTTGAAAAACTGTTTTTT
CASSLRGLVEKLFF
>TRBV5-6|NA|15|TRBD2|TRBJ2-3
TGTGCCAGCAGCACCCCGGTGGGGGGGGGTGATACGCAGTATTTT
CASSTPVGGGDTQYF
>TRBV7-2|NA|13|NA|TRBJ2-5
TGTGCCAGCAGCTTGGGAACGTCGGGGACCCAGTACTTC
CASSLGTSGTQYF
>TRBV6-1|NA|15|TRBD1|TRBJ1-5
TGTGCCAGCAGTTATGGGACAGGGTGGAATCAGCCCCAGCATTTT
CASSYGTGWNQPQHF
>TRBV2|NA|15|NA|TRBJ2-7
TGTGCCAGCACCGAAAGGACAGTGCCCACAGTGGAGCAGTACTTC
CASTERTVPTVEQYF
>TRBV4-1|NA|16|NA|TRBJ2-5
TGCGCCAGCAGCTCGATACAGGGACAATTACAAGAGACCCAGTACTTC
CASSSIQGQLQETQYF
>TRBV5-1|NA|13|NA|TRBJ2-2
TGCGCCAGCAGCTTGTCGTACACCGGGGAGCTGTTTTTT
CASSLSYTGELFF
>TRBV5-1|NA|15|TRBD2|TRBJ2-7
TGCGCCAGCAGCTTGGGCGGGGGTTGGCGCGACGAGCAGTACTTC
CASSLGGGWRDEQYF
>TRBV19|once|15|TRBD2|TRBJ2-5
TGTGCCAGTAGGCCAGCGGGGGGAAGCTCGGGGACCCAGTACTTC
CASRPAGGSSGTQYF
>TRBV2|NA|17|TRBD2|TRBJ2-1
TGTGCCAGCAGCCCCTTCCCTAGCGGGGGGGCCCACAATGAGCAGTTCTTC
CASSPFPSGGAHNEQFF
>TRBV29-1|few|14|NA|TRBJ2-6
TGCAGCGTTGGACAAAACTCTGGGGCCAACGTCCTGACTTTC
CSVGQNSGANVLTF
>TRBV29-1|NA|15|TRBD1|TRBJ1-2
TGCAGCGTTGATGTCGTTAGTGGACAGGGTTTTGGCTACACCTTC
CSVDVVSGQGFGYTF
>TRBV12-3/TRBV12-4|once|14|NA|TRBJ1-2
TGTGCCAGCAGTTTACGGCTCCTCGGCTATGGCTACACCTTC
CASSLRLLGYGYTF
>TRBV29-1|NA|14|TRBD1|TRBJ1-5
TGCAGCGTTTCGGACAGGGTGGGCAATCAGCCCCAGCATTTT
CSVSDRVGNQPQHF
>TRBV14|NA|11|NA|TRBJ2-7
TGTGCCAGCAGCCAGGGTGTGCAGCCCTACTTC
CASSQGVQPYF
>TRBV29-1|NA|18|NA|TRBJ1-2
TGCAGCGTGGACCGGGATAAGGGCCGGGACGGGCCGAGGCTTAGCTACACCTTC
CSVDRDKGRDGPRLSYTF
>TRBV7-8|NA|13|NA|TRBJ2-7
TGTGCCAGCAGCTTCGGCAGGGACCACGAGCAGTACTTC
CASSFGRDHEQYF
>TRBV21-1|NA|16|NA|TRBJ1-2
TGTGCCAGCAGCAAAGATTGGACAGGGGCAAAGGGGGGCTACACCTTC
CASSKDWTGAKGGYTF
>TRBV9|NA|16|NA|TRBJ1-6
TGTGCCAGCAGCGTCACCCCAAGCTCCTATAATTCACCCCTCCACTTT
CASSVTPSSYNSPLHF
>TRBV29-1|NA|13|TRBD1|TRBJ2-7
TGCAGCGTCACAGGGGTATTATGGTACGAGCAGTACTTC
CSVTGVLWYEQYF
>TRBV20-1|NA|12|TRBD1|TRBJ2-5
TGCAGTAAAGACAGGGTTGGAGAGACCCAGTACTTC
CSKDRVGETQYF
>TRBV20-1|NA|14|TRBD1|TRBJ2-7
TGCAGTGCTCGGCCGGGACAGGGTTTCAACGAGCAGTACTTC
CSARPGQGFNEQYF
>TRBV29-1|NA|17|NA|TRBJ2-7
TGCAGCGTTGTCCCGCCTCAGACCGGGACCTACCGGTCCGAGCAGTACTTC
CSVVPPQTGTYRSEQYF
>TRBV7-2|NA|18|TRBD1|TRBJ2-6
TGTGCCAGCAGCTTAGCGGGGACAGGGTCCTCTGGGGCCAACGTCCTGACTTTC
CASSLAGTGSSGANVLTF
>TRBV30|NA|17|TRBD1|TRBJ2-1
TGTGCCTGGAGTGTCTCCAGTCCGGGACAGGGGGCTAATGAGCAGTTCTTC
CAWSVSSPGQGANEQFF
>TRBV20-1|NA|14|TRBD1|TRBJ1-1
TGCAGTGCCGAGATGACAGGGGGCGCGCGGGCTGCTTTCTTT
CSAEMTGGARAAFF
>TRBV5-4|NA|13|NA|TRBJ1-2
TGTGCCAGCAGGATTACAGGGAATCATGGCTACACCTTC
CASRITGNHGYTF
>TRBV7-9|NA|12|NA|TRBJ1-2
TGTGCCAGCAGCTCGACAGTGCCCCACTACACCTTC
CASSSTVPHYTF
>TRBV5-4|few|14|TRBD1|TRBJ2-5
TGTGCCAGCAGCCGGGACAGCCGACAAGAGACCCAGTACTTC
CASSRDSRQETQYF
>TRBV30|NA|13|NA|TRBJ1-4
TGTGCCTGGAGCGTAGACAGCCTTGAAAAACTGTTTTTT
CAWSVDSLEKLFF
>TRBV30|NA|16|NA|TRBJ1-6
TGTGCCTGGAGTGTAGACAGCGAACTTTATAATTCACCCCTCCACTTT
CAWSVDSELYNSPLHF
>TRBV30|NA|15|TRBD2|TRBJ2-1
TGTGCCTGGAGTGTAGGACTAGCGGCGGATCATGAGCAGTTCTTC
CAWSVGLAADHEQFF
>TRBV9|NA|17|NA|TRBJ2-3
TGTGCCAGCAGCGTAAGCTTAGGAGCGGGCCACACAGATACGCAGTATTTT
CASSVSLGAGHTDTQYF
>TRBV6-2/TRBV6-3|once|14|NA|TRBJ2-7
TGTGCCAGCAGTTACTCGGGGCTAGAGGACGAGCAGTACTTC
CASSYSGLEDEQYF
>TRBV30|once|17|TRBD1|TRBJ1-2
TGTGCCTGGAGCTTGGGGACAGGGGCCTTTCCAGGCTATGGCTACACCTTC
CAWSLGTGAFPGYGYTF
>TRBV6-5|NA|14|NA|TRBJ2-7
TGTGCCAGCAGTTACAAACACATCTCCTACGAGCAGTACTTC
CASSYKHISYEQYF
>TRBV12-3/TRBV12-4|NA|13|TRBD1|TRBJ1-4
TGTGCCAGCAGTCCAAACAGGGGCGAAAAACTGTTTTTT
CASSPNRGEKLFF
>TRBV30|NA|14|TRBD1|TRBJ1-2
TGTGCCTGGAGTGAAGACAGGGGATATTATGGCTACACCTTC
CAWSEDRGYYGYTF
>TRBV3-1|NA|19|TRBD2|TRBJ2-6
TGTGCCAGCAGCCAAGTCGTCCCTCTAGCGGGGGCAGGGGCCAACGTCCTGACTTTC
CASSQVVPLAGAGANVLTF